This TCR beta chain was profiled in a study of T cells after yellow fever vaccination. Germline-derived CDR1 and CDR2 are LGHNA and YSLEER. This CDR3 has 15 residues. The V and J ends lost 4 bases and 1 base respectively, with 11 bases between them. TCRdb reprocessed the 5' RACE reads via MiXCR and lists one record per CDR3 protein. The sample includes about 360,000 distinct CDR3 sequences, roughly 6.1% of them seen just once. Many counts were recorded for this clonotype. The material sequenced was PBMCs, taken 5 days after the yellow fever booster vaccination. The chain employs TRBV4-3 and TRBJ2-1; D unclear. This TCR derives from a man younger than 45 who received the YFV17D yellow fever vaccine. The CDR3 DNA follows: TGCGCCAGCAGCCGGGGTGGAAGGTCCTACAATGAGCAGTTCTTC. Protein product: CASSRGGRSYNEQFF.